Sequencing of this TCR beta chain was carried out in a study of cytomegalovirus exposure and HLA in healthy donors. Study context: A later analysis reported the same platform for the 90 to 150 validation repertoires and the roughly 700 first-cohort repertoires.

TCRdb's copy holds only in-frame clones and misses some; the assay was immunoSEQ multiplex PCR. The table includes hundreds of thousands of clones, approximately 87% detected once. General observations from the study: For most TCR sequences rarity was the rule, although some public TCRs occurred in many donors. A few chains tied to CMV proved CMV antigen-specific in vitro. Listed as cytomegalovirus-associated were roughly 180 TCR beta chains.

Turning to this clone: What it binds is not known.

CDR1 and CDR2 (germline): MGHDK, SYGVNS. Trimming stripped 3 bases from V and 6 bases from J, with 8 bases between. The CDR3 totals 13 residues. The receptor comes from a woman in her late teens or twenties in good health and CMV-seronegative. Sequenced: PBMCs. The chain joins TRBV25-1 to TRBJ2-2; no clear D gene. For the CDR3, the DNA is TGTGCCAGCAGTGAGGGTGAGGCCGGGGAGCTGTTTTTT. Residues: CASSEGEAGELFF.